Below are 3 T cell receptor beta chains sequenced from a single sample in a study of T cell responses to AZD1222 COVID-19 vaccine. Profiled with immunoSEQ multiplex PCR; TCRdb holds only in-frame clones, not every one. The repertoire includes roughly 99,000 clones, roughly 87% of them detected once, and 3.5% to 4.5% sits in the top ten. The sample was peripheral blood, taken on day 0 of AZD1222 vaccination. The receptors stem from an adult in good health.

The chain couples TRBV25-1 to TRBJ1-6; D remains unclear. V was clipped by 4 bases and J by 7 bases, with 8 bases between them. The germline V gene has CDR1 MGHDK and CDR2 SYGVNS. The CDR3 runs to 13 residues. The CDR3 sequence is CASSVTDNSPLHF. For the CDR3, the DNA is TGTGCCAGCAGTGTTACAGACAATTCACCCCTCCACTTT.

V gene TRBV18 combines with J gene TRBJ1-4, with unresolved D. The CDR3 contains 16 residues. The germline gives CDR1 KGHSH, CDR2 LQKENI. V lost 3 bases and J 0 bases, leaving 11 bases between the germline ends. The DNA for the CDR3 is TGTGCCAGCTCACCCGCAAGCACAGCAACTAATGAAAAACTGTTTTTT. It is translated as CASSPASTATNEKLFF. Variable domain in full (rest from reference TRBV18 and TRBJ1-4): NAGVMQNPRHLVRRRGQEARLRCSPMKGHSHVYWYRQLPEEGLKFMVYLQKENIIDESGMPKERFSAEFPKEGPSILRIQQVVRGDSAAYFCASSPASTATNEKLFFGSGTQLSVL.

This clone has more than one count but fewer than ten. The V and J genes are TRBV6-2 or TRBV6-3 and TRBJ2-3; D may be TRBD2 (5 bases). From germline, CDR1 is MNHEY and CDR2 SVGEGT. This CDR3 is built from 15 residues. Trimming pared 4 bases from V and 2 bases from J, leaving 13 bases between. CDR3 sequence reads: CASSSFAGATDTQYF. The CDR3 DNA reads TGTGCCAGCAGTTCCTTTGCGGGCGCCACAGATACGCAGTATTTT.